This is a list of T cell receptor beta chains from one sample in a study of CD8+ T cells in alopecia areata. Assay used: immunoSEQ multiplex PCR; TCRdb lists only in-frame clones, some missing. This sample has some 170,000 clones, with approximately 52% found just once. This sample comprised CD4+ T cells sorted from blood, obtained around week 55, from a patient treated with tofacitinib. All receptors derive from a human donor with alopecia areata. Each CDR3 is given with its conserved first and last residue. Size is omitted from some rows. Given values are once, few, many or a class for expanded clones.

-	TRBV29-1	CSLGNAAYNEQFF
-	TRBV29-1	CSVEDRTLEQYF
-	TRBV2	CASSADRDSYGYTF
-	TRBV30	CAWSLGSNQPQHF
-	TRBV6-1	CASSGFSDSEAFF
-	TRBV5-1	CASSPGQNFIYEQYF
-	TRBV30	CAWSVGPGGKTQYF
-	TRBV29-1	CSVVGVYEQYF
few	TRBV4-1	CASSQEPRESPLHF
-	TRBV5-4	CASSQDRGGSPLHF
few	TRBV5-1	CASSLEGELYGYTF
few	TRBV18	CASSPTTGGGNQPQHF
-	TRBV29-1	CSVQPGAGGGSEQFF
-	TRBV30	CAWITGQNTGELFF
-	TRBV5-6	CASSLQGSIRGNQPQHF
-	TRBV11-3	CASTRTPGGAYQETQYF
-	TRBV30	CAWRAEAFF
-	TRBV5-1	CASMRAGGTDTQYF
-	TRBV4-1	CASSQDGTGGAVAFF
-	TRBV27	CASSLSRRGGTDTQYF
-	TRBV10-3	CAISERVAENSPLHF
-	TRBV11-2	CASRWTSGGGNEQFF
few	TRBV7-9	CASSFSGTGSYEQYF
-	TRBV29-1	CSVRADYEQYF
-	TRBV25-1	CASSEFPHQETQYF
-	TRBV6-5	CASSSGAKNIQYF
-	TRBV29-1	CSSQSGSSGEQYF
-	TRBV15	CATSRDLTETQYF
-	TRBV5-6	CASSLGRWENTGELFF
few	TRBV2	CASGDQGTALAKNIQYF
-	TRBV27	CASNWGGGPTNSPLHF
-	TRBV5-6	CASSLAGLQETQYF
-	TRBV2	CASSERDRDKLFF
once	TRBV19	CASSPGSYNEQFF
-	TRBV7-9	CASSLLVTAGLETQYF
-	TRBV29-1	CSVEKSGLYTEAFF
few	TRBV9	CASSVDGGYTF
-	TRBV6-5	CASSYRERGIQYF
-	TRBV2	CASRASQGNSPLHF
-	TRBV7-9	CASSLAGTNADEAFF
-	TRBV25-1	CASSDSGVEHGYTF
-	TRBV11-2	CASSLRGDSSYNEQFF
-	TRBV14	CASSPTRLYGYTF
-	TRBV2	CASSGQSSNQPQHF
few	TRBV15	CATSARGATGQETQYF
-	TRBV5-6	CASSTGPGYGYTF
-	TRBV7-2	CASSLEAGGPQETQYF
-	TRBV29-1	CSVDWAAADTQYF
-	TRBV7-8	CASSLALRYGYTF
-	TRBV5-1	CASSSGQGQETQYF
few	TRBV30	CAWSGNYNEQFF
-	TRBV5-1	CASSLALQGPYEQYF
many	TRBV4-1	CASSQDPTGPRWSLHF
few	TRBV29-1	CSVRDRNTEAFF
-	TRBV10-3	CAIRGQGVGQPQHF